This TCR beta chain was sequenced for a study of technical replicates of blood from a handful of donors. The table came from immunoSEQ multiplex PCR; TCRdb's copy has only in-frame clones and leaves some out. This table has about 83,000 clones, roughly 92% appearing once. The CDR3 has 16 residues. Germline V lookup: CDR1 SGHTA, CDR2 FQGNSA. The V gene end was trimmed by 6 bases and the J gene end by 4 bases; junction bases not matched to a gene: 6. This clonotype originated in a human donor in good health. Sequenced sample: T cells isolated from PBMCs. The J gene is TRBJ2-3, the V gene TRBV7-2; 14 positions agree with TRBD2. CDR3 amino acids: CASSSTGLAGADTQYF. DNA of the CDR3: TGTGCCAGCAGTTCTACGGGACTAGCGGGAGCAGATACGCAGTATTTT.